The source of this T cell receptor (beta chain) is a study of early T cells in non-severe SARS-CoV-2 infection. General study findings and limits: Comparison of clonotypes with VDJdb favored anti-spike CD8 responses while missing private and CD4 specificities.

V lost 5 bases to trimming and J lost 1 base, with 12 bases between them. Per the germline V gene, CDR1 is SGHAT and CDR2 is FQNNGV. The CDR3 is 15 residues long. Each single cDNA molecule received a unique molecular identifier. MiXCR, run by TCRdb on the 5' RACE reads, gives a single entry per CDR3 protein. The sample has tens of thousands of distinct CDR3 sequences; less than 8% are singletons. The sample holds a few counts of this clonotype. The antigen is not known. This receptor was obtained from an adult who was a healthcare worker with PCR-confirmed SARS-CoV-2 infection or an uninfected control (not recorded which). The chain recombines TRBV11-2 with TRBJ1-5; D is ambiguous. Specimen: whole blood, collected at baseline. The CDR3 region has the DNA TGTGCCAGCAGCATCGACAAGCAAAGCAATCAGCCCCAGCATTTT. This encodes CASSIDKQSNQPQHF.